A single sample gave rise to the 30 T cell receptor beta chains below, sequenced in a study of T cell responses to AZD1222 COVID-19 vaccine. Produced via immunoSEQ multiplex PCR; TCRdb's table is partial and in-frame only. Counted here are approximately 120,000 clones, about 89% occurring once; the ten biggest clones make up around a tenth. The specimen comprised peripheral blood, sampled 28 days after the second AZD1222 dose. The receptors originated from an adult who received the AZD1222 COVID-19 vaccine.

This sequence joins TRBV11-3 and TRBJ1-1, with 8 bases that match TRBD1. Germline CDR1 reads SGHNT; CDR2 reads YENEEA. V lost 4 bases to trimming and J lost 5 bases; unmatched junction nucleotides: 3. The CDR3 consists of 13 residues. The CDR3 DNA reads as TGTGCCAGCAGCTCGCACAGGGGGACTGAAGCTTTCTTT. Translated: CASSSHRGTEAFF.

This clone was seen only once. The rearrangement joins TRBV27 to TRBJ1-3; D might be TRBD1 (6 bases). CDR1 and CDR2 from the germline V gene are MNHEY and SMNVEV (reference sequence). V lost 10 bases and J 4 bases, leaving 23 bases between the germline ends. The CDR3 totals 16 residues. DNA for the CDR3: TGTGCCACCCGGGCACGGGACATTACGTCCGGAAACACCATATATTTT. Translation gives CATRARDITSGNTIYF.

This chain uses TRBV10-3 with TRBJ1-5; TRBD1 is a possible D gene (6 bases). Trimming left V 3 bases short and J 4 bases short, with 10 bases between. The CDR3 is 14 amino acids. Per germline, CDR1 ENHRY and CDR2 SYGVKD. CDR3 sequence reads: CAISDGQGNQPQHF. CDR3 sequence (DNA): TGTGCCATCAGTGATGGGCAGGGGAATCAGCCCCAGCATTTT.

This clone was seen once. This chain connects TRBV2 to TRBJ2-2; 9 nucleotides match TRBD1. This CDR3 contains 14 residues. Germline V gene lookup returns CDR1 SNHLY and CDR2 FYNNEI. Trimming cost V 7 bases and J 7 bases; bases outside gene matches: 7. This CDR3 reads CASTTGGGGGELFF. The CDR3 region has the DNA TGTGCCAGCACCACAGGGGGCGGAGGCGGGGAGCTGTTTTTT.

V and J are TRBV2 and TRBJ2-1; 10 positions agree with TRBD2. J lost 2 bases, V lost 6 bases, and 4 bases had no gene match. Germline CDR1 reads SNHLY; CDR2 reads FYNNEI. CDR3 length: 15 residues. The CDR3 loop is CASRALAGTYNEQFF. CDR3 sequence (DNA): TGTGCCAGCAGGGCACTAGCGGGGACCTACAATGAGCAGTTCTTC. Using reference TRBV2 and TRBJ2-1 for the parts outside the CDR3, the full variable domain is EPEVTQTPSHQVTQMGQEVILRCVPISNHLYFYWYRQILGQKVEFLVSFYNNEISEKSEIFDDQFSVERPDGSNFTLKIRSTKLEDSAMYFCASRALAGTYNEQFFGPGTRLTVL.

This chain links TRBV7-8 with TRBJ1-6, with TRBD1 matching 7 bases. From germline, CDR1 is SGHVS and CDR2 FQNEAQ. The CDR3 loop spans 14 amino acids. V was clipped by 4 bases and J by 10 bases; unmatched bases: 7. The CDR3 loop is CASSSRQGGSPLHF. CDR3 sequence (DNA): TGTGCCAGCAGCTCCCGACAGGGTGGGTCACCCCTCCACTTT.

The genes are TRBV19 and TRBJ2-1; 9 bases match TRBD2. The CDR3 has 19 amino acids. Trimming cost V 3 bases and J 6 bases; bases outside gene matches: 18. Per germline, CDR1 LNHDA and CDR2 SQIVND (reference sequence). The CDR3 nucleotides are TGTGCCAGTAGTATGGGAGTACCTAGCGGGGAAGTGAGAGTCAATGAGCAGTTCTTC. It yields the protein CASSMGVPSGEVRVNEQFF.

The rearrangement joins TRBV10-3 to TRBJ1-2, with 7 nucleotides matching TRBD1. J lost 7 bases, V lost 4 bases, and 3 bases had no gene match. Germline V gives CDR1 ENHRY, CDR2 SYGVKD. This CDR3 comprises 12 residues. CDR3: CAISGQGTGYTF. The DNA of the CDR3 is TGTGCCATCAGTGGACAGGGAACTGGCTACACCTTC.

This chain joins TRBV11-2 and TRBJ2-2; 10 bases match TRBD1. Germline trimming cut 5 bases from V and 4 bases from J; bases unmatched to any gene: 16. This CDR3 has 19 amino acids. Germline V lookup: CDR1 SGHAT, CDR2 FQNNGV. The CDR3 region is CASSPPPGQGNVGTGELFF. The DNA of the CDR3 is TGTGCCAGCAGCCCCCCCCCGGGACAGGGGAACGTGGGCACCGGGGAGCTGTTTTTT. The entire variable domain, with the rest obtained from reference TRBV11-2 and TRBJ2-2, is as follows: EAGVAQSPRYKIIEKRQSVAFWCNPISGHATLYWYQQILGQGPKLLIQFQNNGVVDDSQLPKDRFSAERLKGVDSTLKIQPAKLEDSAVYLCASSPPPGQGNVGTGELFFGEGSRLTVL.

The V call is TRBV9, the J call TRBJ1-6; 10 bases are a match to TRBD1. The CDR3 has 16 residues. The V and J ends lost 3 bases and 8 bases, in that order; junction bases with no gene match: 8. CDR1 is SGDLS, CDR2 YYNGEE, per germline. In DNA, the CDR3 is TGTGCCAGCAGCGGGACCGACAGGGGGCTCCATTCACCCCTCCACTTT. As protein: CASSGTDRGLHSPLHF.

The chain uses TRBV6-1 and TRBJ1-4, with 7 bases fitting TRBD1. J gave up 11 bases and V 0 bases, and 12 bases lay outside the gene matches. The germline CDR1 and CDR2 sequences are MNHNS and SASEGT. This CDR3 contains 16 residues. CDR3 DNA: TGTGCCAGCAGTGAAGCGCCATCATGGACAGGCGGTAAACTGTTTTTT. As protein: CASSEAPSWTGGKLFF.

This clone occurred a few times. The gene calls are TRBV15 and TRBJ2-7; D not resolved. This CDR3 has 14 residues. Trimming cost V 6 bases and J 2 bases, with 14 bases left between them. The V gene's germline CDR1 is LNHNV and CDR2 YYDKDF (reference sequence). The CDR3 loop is CATRSGSRTYEQYF. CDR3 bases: TGTGCCACCAGGTCAGGTTCTCGGACCTACGAGCAGTACTTC.

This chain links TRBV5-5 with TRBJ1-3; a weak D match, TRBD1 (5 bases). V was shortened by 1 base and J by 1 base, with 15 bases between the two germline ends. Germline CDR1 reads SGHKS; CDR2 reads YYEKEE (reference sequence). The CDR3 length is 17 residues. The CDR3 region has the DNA TGTGCCAGCAGCTTGTCTCAGGGCTTGTCTTCTGGAAACACCATATATTTT. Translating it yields CASSLSQGLSSGNTIYF.

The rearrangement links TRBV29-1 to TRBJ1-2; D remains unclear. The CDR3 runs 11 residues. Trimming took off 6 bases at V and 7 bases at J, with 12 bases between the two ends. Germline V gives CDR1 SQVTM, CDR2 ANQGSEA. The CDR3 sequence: CSVVMWGGYTF. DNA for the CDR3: TGCAGCGTGGTTATGTGGGGTGGCTACACCTTC.

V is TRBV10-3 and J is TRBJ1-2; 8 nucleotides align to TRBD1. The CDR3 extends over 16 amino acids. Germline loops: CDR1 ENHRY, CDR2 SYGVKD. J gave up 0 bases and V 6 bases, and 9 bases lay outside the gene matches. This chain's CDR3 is CAISSTGGLANYGYTF. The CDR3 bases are TGTGCCATCAGCTCTACAGGGGGTCTAGCTAACTATGGCTACACCTTC.

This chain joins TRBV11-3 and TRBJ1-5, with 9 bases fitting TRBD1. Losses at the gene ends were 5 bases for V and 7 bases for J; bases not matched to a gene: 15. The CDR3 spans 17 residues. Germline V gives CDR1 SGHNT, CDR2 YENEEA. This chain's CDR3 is CASSGGMGGQGGQPQHF. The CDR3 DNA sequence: TGTGCCAGCAGCGGAGGGATGGGGGGACAGGGAGGGCAGCCCCAGCATTTT. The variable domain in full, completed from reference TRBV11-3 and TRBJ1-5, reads EAGVVQSPRYKIIEKKQPVAFWCNPISGHNTLYWYLQNLGQGPELLIRYENEEAVDDSQLPKDRFSAERLKGVDSTLKIQPAELGDSAVYLCASSGGMGGQGGQPQHFGDGTRLSIL.

CDR3 sequence (DNA): TGTGCCACTTGGGGGGTCTGGGACAGGGGCGATGAGCAGTTCTTC. This sequence encodes CATWGVWDRGDEQFF. This chain links TRBV19 with TRBJ2-1, with 10 bases identical to TRBD1. CDR1 is LNHDA and CDR2 is SQIVND in the germline V gene (reference sequence). The CDR3 length is 15 residues. V gave up 10 bases and J gave up 8 bases; unmatched junction bases: 14.

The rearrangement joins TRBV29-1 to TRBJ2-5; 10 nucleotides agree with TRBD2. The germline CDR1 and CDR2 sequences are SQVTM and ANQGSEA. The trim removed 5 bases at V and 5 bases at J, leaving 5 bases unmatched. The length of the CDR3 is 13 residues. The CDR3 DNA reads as TGCAGCGTTTCTAGCGGGGGCAGGGAGACCCAGTACTTC. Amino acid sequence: CSVSSGGRETQYF. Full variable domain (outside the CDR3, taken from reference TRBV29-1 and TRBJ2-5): SAVISQKPSRDICQRGTSLTIQCQVDSQVTMMFWYRQQPGQSLTLIATANQGSEATYESGFVIDKFPISRPNLTFSTLTVSNMSPEDSSIYLCSVSSGGRETQYFGPGTRLLVL.

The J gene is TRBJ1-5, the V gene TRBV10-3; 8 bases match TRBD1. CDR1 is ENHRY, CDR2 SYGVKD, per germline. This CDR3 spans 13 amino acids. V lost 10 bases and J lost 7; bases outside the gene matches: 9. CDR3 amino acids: CATTDRVNQPQHF. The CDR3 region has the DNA TGTGCCACGACGGACAGGGTCAACCAGCCCCAGCATTTT.

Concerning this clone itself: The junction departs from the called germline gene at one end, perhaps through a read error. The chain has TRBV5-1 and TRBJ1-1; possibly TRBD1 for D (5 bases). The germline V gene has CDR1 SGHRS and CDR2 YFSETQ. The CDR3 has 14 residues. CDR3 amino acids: CASSLAGGNSEAFF. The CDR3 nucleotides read TGCGCCAGCAGCTTGGCGGGGGGGAACAGTGAAGCTTTCTTT.

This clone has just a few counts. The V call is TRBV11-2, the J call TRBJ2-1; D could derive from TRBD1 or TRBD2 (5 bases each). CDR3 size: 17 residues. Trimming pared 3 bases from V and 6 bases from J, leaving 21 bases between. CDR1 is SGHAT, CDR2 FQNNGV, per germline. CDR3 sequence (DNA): TGTGCCAGCAGCTTTTCGGTAGGCATGGGGGTGTCCAATGAGCAGTTCTTC. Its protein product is CASSFSVGMGVSNEQFF. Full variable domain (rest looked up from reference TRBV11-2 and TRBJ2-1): EAGVAQSPRYKIIEKRQSVAFWCNPISGHATLYWYQQILGQGPKLLIQFQNNGVVDDSQLPKDRFSAERLKGVDSTLKIQPAKLEDSAVYLCASSFSVGMGVSNEQFFGPGTRLTVL.

As DNA, the CDR3 is TGCGCCAGCAGCTTGTTGGGCCATAGCAATCAGCCCCAGCATTTT. Its translation: CASSLLGHSNQPQHF. The V call is TRBV5-1, the J call TRBJ1-5; no reliable D call. This CDR3 region has 15 residues. Trimming took off 1 base at V and 0 bases at J, with 8 bases between the two ends. Per the germline V gene, CDR1 is SGHRS and CDR2 is YFSETQ.

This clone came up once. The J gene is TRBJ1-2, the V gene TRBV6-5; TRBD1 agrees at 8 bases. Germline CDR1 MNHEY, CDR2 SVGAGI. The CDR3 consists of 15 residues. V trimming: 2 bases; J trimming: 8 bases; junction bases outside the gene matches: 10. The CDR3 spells CASSYASGGRDGYTF. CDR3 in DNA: TGTGCCAGCAGTTACGCGTCAGGGGGCAGAGACGGCTACACCTTC.

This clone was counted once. In DNA, the CDR3 is TGTGCCAGTAGTCTACCTCGGGACAACTTAAACTATGGCTACACCTTC. Amino acid sequence: CASSLPRDNLNYGYTF. V is TRBV19 and J is TRBJ1-2; TRBD1 might be the D (6 bases). CDR3 length equals 16 residues. Germline V gene lookup returns CDR1 LNHDA and CDR2 SQIVND (reference sequence). V was shortened by 5 bases and J by 2 bases, with 18 bases between the two germline ends.

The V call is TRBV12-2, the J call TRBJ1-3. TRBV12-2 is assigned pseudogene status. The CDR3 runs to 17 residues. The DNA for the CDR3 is TGTGCAAGTCGAGATCCGCGGGATTGGCGATCTGGAAACACCATATATTTT. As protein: CASRDPRDWRSGNTIYF.

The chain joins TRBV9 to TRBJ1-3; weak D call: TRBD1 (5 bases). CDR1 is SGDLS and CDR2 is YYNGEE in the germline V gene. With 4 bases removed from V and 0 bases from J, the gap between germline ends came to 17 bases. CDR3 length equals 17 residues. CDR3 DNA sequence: TGTGCCAGCAGCCCAGAATGGGGGAGTTACTCTGGAAACACCATATATTTT. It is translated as CASSPEWGSYSGNTIYF.

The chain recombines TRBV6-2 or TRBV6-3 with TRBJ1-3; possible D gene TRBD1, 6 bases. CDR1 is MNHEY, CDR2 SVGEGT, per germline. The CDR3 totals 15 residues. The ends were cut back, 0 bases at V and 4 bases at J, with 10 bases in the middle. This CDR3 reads CASSYSRTEGNTIYF. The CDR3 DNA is TGTGCCAGCAGTTACTCCCGGACAGAAGGAAACACCATATATTTT.

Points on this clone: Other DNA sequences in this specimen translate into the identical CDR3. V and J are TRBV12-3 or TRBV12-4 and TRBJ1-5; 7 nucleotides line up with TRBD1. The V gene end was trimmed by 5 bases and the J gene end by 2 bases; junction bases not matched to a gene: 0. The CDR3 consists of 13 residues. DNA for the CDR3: TGTGCCAGCAGTGGGACAGGCAATCAGCCCCAGCATTTT. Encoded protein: CASSGTGNQPQHF.

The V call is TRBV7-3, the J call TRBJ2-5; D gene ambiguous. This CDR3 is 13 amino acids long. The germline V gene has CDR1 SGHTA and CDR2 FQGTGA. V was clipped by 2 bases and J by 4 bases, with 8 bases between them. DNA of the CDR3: TGTGCCAGCAGCTTATCTCTGACAGAGACCCAGTACTTC. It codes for CASSLSLTETQYF. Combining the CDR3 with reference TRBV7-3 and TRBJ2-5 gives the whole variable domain GAGVSQTPSNKVTEKGKYVELRCDPISGHTALYWYRQSLGQGPEFLIYFQGTGAADDSGLPNDRFFAVRPEGSVSTLKIQRTERGDSAVYLCASSLSLTETQYFGPGTRLLVL.

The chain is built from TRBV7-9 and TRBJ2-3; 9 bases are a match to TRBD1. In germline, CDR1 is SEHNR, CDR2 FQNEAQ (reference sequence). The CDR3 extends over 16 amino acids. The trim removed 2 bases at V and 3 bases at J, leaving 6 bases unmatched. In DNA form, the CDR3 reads TGTGCCAGCAGCTTATGGGGGACAGGGTATACAGATACGCAGTATTTT. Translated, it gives CASSLWGTGYTDTQYF.